Sequencing of this TCR beta chain was carried out in a study of identical twins. A single record per CDR3 protein comes from TCRdb applying MiXCR to the 5' RACE reads. Seen here are hundreds of thousands of distinct CDR3 sequences, 5.5% to 6.5% observed once, and the top ten hold 1.5% to 2%. Per the germline V gene, CDR1 is MDHEN and CDR2 is SYDVKM. V trimming: 5 bases; J trimming: 7 bases; junction bases outside the gene matches: 8. This CDR3 comprises 14 residues. Study results and limitations: There were fewer insertions in abundant cord blood beta clonotypes, but memory repertoires showed no such pattern.

This clonotype has ten or more counts. The target antigen is unknown. This sequence was found in a man aged 18 to 29 in good health. The sequenced sample consisted of naive T cells sorted from blood. The J gene is TRBJ2-1, the V gene TRBV28, with TRBD2 identical over 7 bases. CDR3 DNA: TGTGCCAGCAGTCACGGACTAGTTAGGAATGAGCAGTTCTTC. Amino acid sequence: CASSHGLVRNEQFF.